This entry lists 9 T cell receptor beta chains sequenced from one sample in a study of cytomegalovirus exposure and HLA in healthy donors. The PCR made use of 60 Vbeta and 13 Jbeta primers. The method was immunoSEQ multiplex PCR; TCRdb's version includes in-frame clones alone and lacks a portion of them. The table includes 180,000 or so clones, roughly 8.7% detected once. Sample: PBMCs. These receptor sequences come from a woman in her twenties or thirties in good health and CMV-seropositive.

The J gene is TRBJ2-2, the V gene TRBV15; D is possibly TRBD2 (5 bases). The V end was cut by 7 bases, the J end by 7 bases, with 10 bases between. This CDR3 contains 12 residues. CDR1 is LNHNV and CDR2 is YYDKDF in the germline V gene (reference sequence). CDR3 nucleotide sequence: TGTGCCACCAACGGGGAGAACGGGGAGCTGTTTTTT. It specifies CATNGENGELFF.

In DNA, the CDR3 is TGTGCCAGTACAGGTTTAGTAGGTGGCGGGGAGCTGTTTTTT. It is translated as CASTGLVGGGELFF. This sequence joins TRBV2 and TRBJ2-2; maybe TRBD1 (5 bases). Trimming removed 9 bases from V and 7 bases from J, with 18 bases in between. CDR1 SNHLY and CDR2 FYNNEI come from the germline V gene. The CDR3 consists of 14 residues.

The chain couples TRBV6-5 to TRBJ2-5; 9 bases are a match to TRBD1. CDR3 length: 15 amino acids. The V gene's germline CDR1 is MNHEY and CDR2 SVGAGI. V was clipped by 6 bases and J by 7 bases; unmatched bases: 12. Written as DNA, the CDR3 is TGTGCCAGCAGGGGGGACAGGGTGTCGATAGGGACCCAGTACTTC. Its translation is CASRGDRVSIGTQYF.

In this sample, this clone turned up a few times. J is TRBJ1-5 and V is TRBV19; D is unclear. Germline lookup yields CDR1 LNHDA and CDR2 SQIVND (reference sequence). V lost 6 bases and J lost 7, with 10 bases in between. The CDR3 covers 12 residues. The CDR3 reads CASSQVGQPQHF. The CDR3 bases are TGTGCCAGTAGCCAGGTTGGGCAGCCCCAGCATTTT.

This clone was counted a few times. This sequence joins TRBV19 and TRBJ1-2; perhaps TRBD1 as D (5 bases). The germline V gene has CDR1 LNHDA and CDR2 SQIVND (reference sequence). Trimming left V 3 bases short and J 8 bases short, with 10 bases between. The length of the CDR3 is 12 residues. The CDR3 loop reads CASSILTGGYTF. The CDR3 region has the DNA TGTGCCAGTAGTATCCTAACAGGAGGCTACACCTTC.

The chain carries TRBV7-9 and TRBJ2-1; 7 nucleotides match TRBD2. Per germline, CDR1 SEHNR and CDR2 FQNEAQ (reference sequence). There are 15 residues in the CDR3. The J segment lost 7 bases and the V segment lost 2 bases, leaving 8 bases of the junction unmatched. CDR3 nucleotide sequence: TGTGCCAGCAGCTTACGCGGGAGCCCAGAAAATGAGCAGTTCTTC. Its translation is CASSLRGSPENEQFF.

V gene TRBV2 combines with J gene TRBJ2-7; no clear D. The CDR3 sequence is 12 residues long. The V gene lost 3 bases and the J gene lost 7 bases, with 10 bases spanning the gap. CDR1 and CDR2 (germline): SNHLY, FYNNEI. The CDR3 here is CASSDGSWEQYF. The CDR3 nucleotides read TGTGCCAGCAGTGACGGGTCGTGGGAGCAGTACTTC.

The table lists this clone with a few counts. The rearrangement joins TRBV15 to TRBJ2-7; D may be TRBD1 (5 bases). The ends were cut back, 0 bases at V and 4 bases at J, with 7 bases in the middle. The CDR3 has 13 residues. The V gene's germline CDR1 is LNHNV and CDR2 YYDKDF (reference sequence). CDR3 loop: CATSRDKGYEQYF. The DNA of the CDR3 is TGTGCCACCAGCAGAGATAAGGGGTACGAGCAGTACTTC.

This clone was picked up a small number of times. V is TRBV5-5 and J is TRBJ2-6; 11 bases fit TRBD1. The germline gives CDR1 SGHKS, CDR2 YYEKEE (reference sequence). The CDR3 is 20 residues long. Trimming at V came to 4 bases and at J to 0 bases, leaving 12 bases not matched to a gene. CDR3 sequence: CASSNLPGTGGNSGANVLTF. CDR3 nucleotides: TGTGCCAGCAGCAACCTCCCCGGGACAGGGGGTAACTCTGGGGCCAACGTCCTGACTTTC.